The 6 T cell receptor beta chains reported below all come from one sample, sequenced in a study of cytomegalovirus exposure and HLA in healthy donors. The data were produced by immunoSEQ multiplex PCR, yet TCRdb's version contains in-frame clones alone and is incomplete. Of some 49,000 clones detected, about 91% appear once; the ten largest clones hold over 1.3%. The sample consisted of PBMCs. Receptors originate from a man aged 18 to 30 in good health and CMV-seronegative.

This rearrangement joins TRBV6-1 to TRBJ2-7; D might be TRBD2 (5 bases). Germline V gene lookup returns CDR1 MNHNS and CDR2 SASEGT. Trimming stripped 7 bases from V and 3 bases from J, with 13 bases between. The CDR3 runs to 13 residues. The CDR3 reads CASTVGRDYEQYF. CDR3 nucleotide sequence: TGTGCCAGCACAGTGGGTCGGGACTACGAGCAGTACTTC.

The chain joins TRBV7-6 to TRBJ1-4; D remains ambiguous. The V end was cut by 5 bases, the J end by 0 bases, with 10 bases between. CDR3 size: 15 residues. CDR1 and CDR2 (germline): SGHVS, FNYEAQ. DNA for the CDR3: TGTGCCAGCAGCCCAACACCCGCAACTAATGAAAAACTGTTTTTT. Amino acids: CASSPTPATNEKLFF.

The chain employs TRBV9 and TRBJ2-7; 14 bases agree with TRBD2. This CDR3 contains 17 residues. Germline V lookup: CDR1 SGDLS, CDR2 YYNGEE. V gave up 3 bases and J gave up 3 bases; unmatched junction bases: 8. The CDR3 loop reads CASSADTGTSGSYEQYF. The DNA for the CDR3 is TGTGCCAGCAGCGCAGACACTGGGACTAGCGGGAGCTACGAGCAGTACTTC.

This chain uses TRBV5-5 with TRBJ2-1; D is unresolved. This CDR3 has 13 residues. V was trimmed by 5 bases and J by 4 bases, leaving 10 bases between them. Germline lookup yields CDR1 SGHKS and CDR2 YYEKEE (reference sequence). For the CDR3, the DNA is TGTGCCAGCAGTCAGTGGTCGTACAATGAGCAGTTCTTC. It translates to CASSQWSYNEQFF.

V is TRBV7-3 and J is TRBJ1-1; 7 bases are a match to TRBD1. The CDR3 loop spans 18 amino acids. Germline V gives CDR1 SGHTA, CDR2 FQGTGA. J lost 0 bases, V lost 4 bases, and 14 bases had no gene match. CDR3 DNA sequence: TGTGCCAGCAGCTCCGCTCGGGACAGAGTCACCTTGAACACTGAAGCTTTCTTT. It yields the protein CASSSARDRVTLNTEAFF. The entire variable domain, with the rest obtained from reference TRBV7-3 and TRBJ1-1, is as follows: GAGVSQTPSNKVTEKGKYVELRCDPISGHTALYWYRQSLGQGPEFLIYFQGTGAADDSGLPNDRFFAVRPEGSVSTLKIQRTERGDSAVYLCASSSARDRVTLNTEAFFGQGTRLTVV.

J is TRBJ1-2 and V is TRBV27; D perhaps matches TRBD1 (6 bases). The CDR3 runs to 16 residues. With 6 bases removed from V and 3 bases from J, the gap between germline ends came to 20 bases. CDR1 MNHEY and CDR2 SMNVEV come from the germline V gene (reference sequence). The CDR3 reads CASSPIPVGGDYGYTF. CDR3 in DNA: TGTGCCAGCAGCCCAATTCCCGTAGGGGGGGACTATGGCTACACCTTC.